This TCR beta chain emerged from a study of blood T cell repertoires in COVID-19. Study summary: Donors in the United States, Italy and Spain gave samples during acute or convalescent COVID-19. Sample material is recorded as cDNA or gDNA derived from T cells, B-cell-depleted T cells, or PBMCs.

This clone has just a few counts. Trimming cost V 6 bases and J 7 bases, with 10 bases left between them. The CDR3 covers 13 residues. Original handling: Amplification of reference gene primers was used by the study to estimate nucleated cell counts. Clones were sequenced by immunoSEQ multiplex PCR, and TCRdb holds only the in-frame ones, with some missing. V and J calls and clone size are those listed in that table; D and trimming were worked out from the DNA. Of hundreds of thousands of clones listed, 80% to 90% were seen once; the top ten hold about 10%. Sequences were obtained from peripheral blood. This sequence joins TRBV12-3 or TRBV12-4 and TRBJ1-6; D is unresolved. This sequence was found in a woman at least 80 years old with acute or convalescent COVID-19. The CDR3 here is CASSVEYNSPLHF. The CDR3 DNA follows: TGTGCCAGCAGCGTGGAGTACAATTCACCCCTCCACTTT.